A single sample gave rise to the 10 T cell receptor beta chains below, sequenced in a study of PD-1 blockade in classical Hodgkin lymphoma. The table came from immunoSEQ multiplex PCR; TCRdb's copy has only in-frame clones and leaves some out. The repertoire holds some 25,000 clones, with 78% as singletons. In every patient, relapse followed autologous stem cell transplantation, while exposure to brentuximab vedotin differed. The sample here was peripheral blood mononuclear cells (PBMCs), taken before the second cycle of nivolumab. The receptors originated from a human donor with classical Hodgkin lymphoma.

The chain carries TRBV5-4 and TRBJ1-5; unclear D gene. With 4 bases removed from V and 1 base from J, the gap between germline ends came to 6 bases. The CDR3 covers 13 residues. CDR1 is SGHNT and CDR2 is YYREEE in the germline V gene (reference sequence). The CDR3 sequence is CASSQDSNQPQHF. CDR3 DNA sequence: TGTGCCAGCAGCCAGGACAGCAATCAGCCCCAGCATTTT. Using reference TRBV5-4 and TRBJ1-5 for the parts outside the CDR3, the full variable domain is ETGVTQSPTHLIKTRGQQVTLRCSSQSGHNTVSWYQQALGQGPQFIFQYYREEENGRGNFPPRFSGLQFPNYSSELNVNALELDDSALYLCASSQDSNQPQHFGDGTRLSIL.

J is TRBJ1-1 and V is TRBV7-2; D possibly corresponds to TRBD1 (5 bases). The V end was cut by 3 bases, the J end by 5 bases, with 10 bases between. This CDR3 contains 13 residues. The germline gives CDR1 SGHTA, CDR2 FQGNSA. The CDR3 coding sequence is TGTGCCAGCAGCTTGGGGCCGGCGACTGAAGCTTTCTTT. This gives the protein CASSLGPATEAFF.

The V gene is TRBV19, the J gene TRBJ2-7; 9 bases fit TRBD1. Germline values: CDR1 LNHDA, CDR2 SQIVND (reference sequence). CDR3 length equals 15 residues. Losses at the gene ends were 4 bases for V and 2 bases for J; bases not matched to a gene: 6. The CDR3: CASSKTGGGAYEQYF. The CDR3 coding sequence is TGTGCCAGTAGTAAAACAGGGGGCGGTGCCTACGAGCAGTACTTC. Drawing the rest from reference TRBV19 and TRBJ2-7, the complete variable domain is DGGITQSPKYLFRKEGQNVTLSCEQNLNHDAMYWYRQDPGQGLRLIYYSQIVNDFQKGDIAEGYSVSREKKESFPLTVTSAQKNPTAFYLCASSKTGGGAYEQYFGPGTRLTVT.

This clone was recorded only once. The rearrangement links TRBV6-5 to TRBJ1-2; D unclear. The germline CDR1 and CDR2 sequences are MNHEY and SVGAGI. The CDR3 spans 14 residues. V was cut by 2 bases and J by 3 bases, with 10 bases left in between. The CDR3 region has the DNA TGTGCCAGCAGTTACGGCGGAGGCCACTATGGCTACACCTTC. Translating gives CASSYGGGHYGYTF.

The rearrangement uses TRBV30 and TRBJ2-7; the D is unclear. Germline-derived CDR1 and CDR2 are GTSNPN and SVGIG (reference sequence). V gave up 1 base and J gave up 3 bases, with 10 bases separating them. CDR3 size: 13 residues. Here the CDR3 reads CAWSGGSNYEQYF. DNA for the CDR3: TGTGCCTGGAGTGGCGGCAGTAACTACGAGCAGTACTTC.

This clone has at least ten counts. The rearrangement joins TRBV7-9 to TRBJ1-1; 7 nucleotides line up with TRBD1. This CDR3 has 15 residues. Losses at the gene ends were 5 bases for V and 4 bases for J; bases not matched to a gene: 10. Per germline, CDR1 SEHNR and CDR2 FQNEAQ (reference sequence). CDR3 nucleotides: TGTGCCAGCAGCGCCCGACAGGGTTGGAGCACTGAAGCTTTCTTT. Amino acid sequence: CASSARQGWSTEAFF.

This clone appeared a few times. V usage is TRBV19 and J usage is TRBJ1-2; 8 nucleotides match TRBD1. Germline assignment: CDR1 LNHDA and CDR2 SQIVND (reference sequence). Trimming removed 7 bases from V and 6 bases from J; junction bases left unmatched: 10. This CDR3 comprises 14 residues. CDR3 sequence reads: CASTNTPGQDGYTF. Written as DNA, the CDR3 is TGTGCCAGTACCAATACTCCGGGACAGGATGGCTACACCTTC.

With regard to this clone: Other DNA sequences from this sample encode an identical CDR3 as well. The V gene is TRBV19, the J gene TRBJ1-1; D gene unclear. V lost 6 bases, J lost 1 base, and 12 bases lay in between. CDR3 size: 14 residues. CDR1 is LNHDA and CDR2 is SQIVND in the germline V gene (reference sequence). The CDR3 nucleotides read TGTGCCAGTAGGGCGGGAGGGAGGAACACTGAAGCTTTCTTT. It is translated as CASRAGGRNTEAFF.

In this sample, this clone turned up once. This chain uses TRBV2 with TRBJ2-3; tentatively, D is TRBD1 (5 bases). CDR1 is SNHLY and CDR2 is FYNNEI in the germline V gene. V was pared by 3 bases and J by 0 bases, with 10 bases between. The CDR3 length is 15 residues. The CDR3 reads CASSDIQVSTDTQYF. The CDR3 DNA sequence: TGTGCCAGCAGTGATATACAGGTTAGCACAGATACGCAGTATTTT.

The genes are TRBV6-5 and TRBJ2-1; D is ambiguous. V dropped 6 bases and J dropped 8 bases, with 11 bases sitting between them. Germline CDR1 reads MNHEY; CDR2 reads SVGAGI. CDR3 size: 12 residues. CDR3 coding DNA: TGTGCCAGCAGAGTTACTATTCATGAGCAGTTCTTC. It codes for CASRVTIHEQFF.